What follows are 21 T cell receptor beta chains derived from one specimen sequenced in a study of shared clonotypes between healthy human individuals. TCRdb keeps only in-frame clones here, not all; method: immunoSEQ multiplex PCR. The sample yields 2 million to 2.5 million clones, 85% to 95% seen once. The source material was naive CD4+ T cells sorted from blood. Subset noted: CD45RA+ positively selected. The receptors stem from a man younger than 35 in good health.

The V and J genes are TRBV21-1 and TRBJ2-2. TRBV21-1 is an annotated pseudogene. The CDR3 contains 14 residues. This CDR3 reads CASSKAGKSGELFF. DNA for the CDR3: TGTGCCAGCAGCAAAGCAGGGAAGAGCGGGGAGCTGTTTTTT.

Details on this clone: The same CDR3 can be traced to other DNA sequences in this sample. The CDR3 loop is CASSQGPGLAGGSSYNEQFF. The DNA of the CDR3 is TGTGCCAGCAGCCAAGGACCCGGACTAGCGGGAGGTAGTTCCTACAATGAGCAGTTCTTC. The chain is built from TRBV4-2 and TRBJ2-1; TRBD2 aligns across 14 bases. The CDR3 extends over 20 amino acids. Germline V gene lookup returns CDR1 LGHNA and CDR2 YNFKEQ. V shed 1 base, J shed 1 base, and the junction held 9 bases outside the gene matches.

A word on this clone: The same CDR3 can be traced to other DNA sequences in this sample. The CDR3: CASSFDGNYGYTF. CDR3 nucleotides: TGTGCCAGCAGTTTTGACGGGAACTATGGCTACACCTTC. The chain joins TRBV27 to TRBJ1-2, with no clear D. V dropped 3 bases and J dropped 2 bases, with 7 bases sitting between them. This CDR3 spans 13 amino acids. CDR1 MNHEY and CDR2 SMNVEV come from the germline V gene (reference sequence).

The rearrangement links TRBV25-1 to TRBJ1-4, with unresolved D. Germline V gene data show CDR1 as MGHDK and CDR2 as SYGVNS. V was trimmed by 6 bases and J by 3 bases, leaving 8 bases between them. The CDR3 length is 13 residues. The CDR3 bases are TGTGCCAGCAGCAGGCCAGCTAATGAAAAACTGTTTTTT. As protein: CASSRPANEKLFF.

The genes are TRBV4-1 and TRBJ2-2; D remains ambiguous. In germline, CDR1 is MGHRA, CDR2 YSYEKL. The CDR3 covers 15 residues. The ends were cut back, 4 bases at V and 4 bases at J, with 13 bases in the middle. CDR3 nucleotides: TGCGCCAGCAGCCCGATTCAGGCCGTCACCGGGGAGCTGTTTTTT. It translates to CASSPIQAVTGELFF.

The V call is TRBV28, the J call TRBJ1-3; TRBD1 aligns across 9 bases. CDR1 and CDR2 from the germline V gene are MDHEN and SYDVKM. The CDR3 is 15 residues long. V dropped 6 bases and J dropped 3; count of bases not matched to a gene: 6. The CDR3 reads CASRKQGALGNTIYF. DNA for the CDR3: TGTGCCAGCAGAAAACAGGGGGCGCTTGGAAACACCATATATTTT.

V and J are TRBV5-1 and TRBJ2-5; no firm D call. The CDR3 has 14 residues. Trimming stripped 0 bases from V and 5 bases from J, with 11 bases between. From germline, CDR1 is SGHRS and CDR2 YFSETQ. The CDR3 sequence: CASSLGRVDETQYF. The CDR3 coding sequence is TGCGCCAGCAGCTTGGGACGGGTCGACGAGACCCAGTACTTC.

The chain carries TRBV7-2 and TRBJ2-3; a possible D gene is TRBD2 (5 bases). This CDR3 is 16 amino acids long. The germline gives CDR1 SGHTA, CDR2 FQGNSA. Trimming left V 5 bases short and J 6 bases short, with 21 bases between. The CDR3 region has the DNA TGTGCCAGCAGCCGCTTTCGGCAGGCCACGGGGGATACGCAGTATTTT. Its protein product is CASSRFRQATGDTQYF.

The CDR3 here is CASSPDRSNTGELFF. The CDR3 region has the DNA TGTGCCAGCAGCCCCGACAGGTCGAACACCGGGGAGCTGTTTTTT. The genes are TRBV5-6 and TRBJ2-2, with a weak D call TRBD1 (6 bases). Germline lookup yields CDR1 SGHDT and CDR2 YYEEEE. V was cut by 4 bases and J by 0 bases, with 10 bases left in between. This CDR3 has 15 residues.

This chain joins TRBV10-3 and TRBJ2-7; TRBD1 or TRBD2 may be the D gene (5 bases each). The V and J ends lost 10 bases and 2 bases respectively, with 15 bases between them. The CDR3 runs to 13 residues. The germline V gene encodes CDR1 ENHRY and CDR2 SYGVKD. CDR3 bases: TGTGCCACAGGGACCCTTGAGGCCTACGAGCAGTACTTC. This encodes CATGTLEAYEQYF.

The chain recombines TRBV20-1 with TRBJ2-3; no reliable D call. Germline V gives CDR1 DFQATT, CDR2 SNEGSKA (reference sequence). This CDR3 region has 11 residues. V was clipped by 1 base and J by 7 bases, with 6 bases between them. CDR3 in amino acids: CSARVGNTQYF. The CDR3 DNA follows: TGCAGTGCTAGAGTGGGGAATACGCAGTATTTT.

The chain uses TRBV7-6 and TRBJ2-5; TRBD2 agrees at 11 bases. The J call may be in error: the DNA end matches TRBJ2-7 better. Germline CDR1 is SGHVS and CDR2 is FNYEAQ. There are 15 residues in the CDR3. The CDR3 reads CASSLLGTSGGEQYF. The DNA for the CDR3 is TGTGCCAGCAGCTTATTGGGCACTAGCGGGGGCGAGCAGTACTTC.

Details on this clone: The sample has other DNA sequences that encode this CDR3 too. The rearrangement joins TRBV5-6 to TRBJ2-3; 7 bases fit TRBD2. The germline V gene encodes CDR1 SGHDT and CDR2 YYEEEE. This CDR3 spans 15 amino acids. After removal of 4 bases from V and 0 bases from J, the junction contained 5 bases not matched to a gene. The CDR3 sequence is CASSPLAASTDTQYF. The CDR3 coding sequence is TGTGCCAGCAGCCCCCTAGCGGCTAGCACAGATACGCAGTATTTT. Looking up the rest from reference TRBV5-6 and TRBJ2-3 gives the full variable domain: DAGVTQSPTHLIKTRGQQVTLRCSPKSGHDTVSWYQQALGQGPQFIFQYYEEEERQRGNFPDRFSGHQFPNYSSELNVNALLLGDSALYLCASSPLAASTDTQYFGPGTRLTVL.

This clone is a singleton in its sample. The rearrangement links TRBV7-2 to TRBJ1-1; TRBD1 matches at 7 bases. Germline V lookup: CDR1 SGHTA, CDR2 FQGNSA. CDR3 length equals 15 residues. The trim removed 3 bases at V and 4 bases at J, leaving 8 bases unmatched. CDR3 nucleotides: TGTGCCAGCAGCTTCGCCGGGACAGTGACCACTGAAGCTTTCTTT. This sequence encodes CASSFAGTVTTEAFF. Combining the CDR3 with reference TRBV7-2 and TRBJ1-1 gives the whole variable domain GAGVSQSPSNKVTEKGKDVELRCDPISGHTALYWYRQSLGQGLEFLIYFQGNSAPDKSGLPSDRFSAERTGGSVSTLTIQRTQQEDSAVYLCASSFAGTVTTEAFFGQGTRLTVV.

The V and J genes are TRBV9 and TRBJ2-1, with 9 nucleotides matching TRBD1. J lost 9 bases, V lost 3 bases, and 7 bases had no gene match. In germline, CDR1 is SGDLS, CDR2 YYNGEE. The CDR3 length is 14 residues. CDR3 DNA sequence: TGTGCCAGCAGCGCCGAGGGGGACAGGGTTGAGCAGTTCTTC. As protein: CASSAEGDRVEQFF.

The CDR3: CASSLAGGSGEQFF. The CDR3 DNA sequence: TGTGCCAGCAGTCTAGCGGGAGGGTCTGGGGAGCAGTTCTTC. The chain joins TRBV2 to TRBJ2-1; 12 bases line up with TRBD2. Trimming took 5 bases from V and 10 from J; bases not matched to a gene: 6. The CDR3 loop spans 14 amino acids. The germline V gene encodes CDR1 SNHLY and CDR2 FYNNEI. The whole variable domain, filled in from reference TRBV2 and TRBJ2-1, reads EPEVTQTPSHQVTQMGQEVILRCVPISNHLYFYWYRQILGQKVEFLVSFYNNEISEKSEIFDDQFSVERPDGSNFTLKIRSTKLEDSAMYFCASSLAGGSGEQFFGPGTRLTVL.

The chain couples TRBV18 to TRBJ1-5; possible D gene TRBD1, 5 bases. Germline V gene sequence: CDR1 KGHSH, CDR2 LQKENI. This CDR3 comprises 15 residues. Trimming took 3 bases from V and 5 from J, leaving 14 bases between them. The CDR3 coding sequence is TGTGCCAGCTCACCGGGGTCCGGGACTCATCAGCCCCAGCATTTT. Its protein product is CASSPGSGTHQPQHF.

As to this clone: Other DNA sequences in the same sample also yield this CDR3. This chain connects TRBV9 to TRBJ1-1; weak D call: TRBD1 (5 bases). CDR1 SGDLS and CDR2 YYNGEE come from the germline V gene. Trimming left V 0 bases short and J 0 bases short, with 6 bases between. This CDR3 contains 14 residues. The CDR3 coding sequence is TGTGCCAGCAGCGTAGGGGGCATGAACACTGAAGCTTTCTTT. This encodes CASSVGGMNTEAFF.

The chain recombines TRBV4-3 with TRBJ1-4; weak D call: TRBD1 (6 bases). The CDR3 is 13 residues long. The V gene's germline CDR1 is LGHNA and CDR2 YSLEER. The V end lost 4 bases, the J end lost 8 bases, and 11 bases lay between the germline ends. CDR3 loop: CASSLMGAEKLFF. The CDR3 DNA reads as TGCGCCAGCAGCCTGATGGGGGCGGAAAAACTGTTTTTT.

The chain couples TRBV5-8 to TRBJ1-5, with D perhaps TRBD1 (5 bases). The CDR3 is made up of 14 amino acids. Trimming stripped 2 bases from V and 7 bases from J, with 13 bases between. Looked up from germline, CDR1 is SGHTS and CDR2 is YDEGEE. Written as DNA, the CDR3 is TGTGCCAGCAGCTTTCGGGGCCCCCAACAGCCCCAGCATTTT. It is translated as CASSFRGPQQPQHF.

V and J are TRBV2 and TRBJ1-1; TRBD1 matches 7 bases. CDR3 size: 14 residues. Per the germline V gene, CDR1 is SNHLY and CDR2 is FYNNEI. The trim removed 6 bases at V and 1 base at J, leaving 5 bases unmatched. The CDR3 bases are TGTGCCAGCAGGAAGGGGGCATCGAACACTGAAGCTTTCTTT. Residues: CASRKGASNTEAFF.